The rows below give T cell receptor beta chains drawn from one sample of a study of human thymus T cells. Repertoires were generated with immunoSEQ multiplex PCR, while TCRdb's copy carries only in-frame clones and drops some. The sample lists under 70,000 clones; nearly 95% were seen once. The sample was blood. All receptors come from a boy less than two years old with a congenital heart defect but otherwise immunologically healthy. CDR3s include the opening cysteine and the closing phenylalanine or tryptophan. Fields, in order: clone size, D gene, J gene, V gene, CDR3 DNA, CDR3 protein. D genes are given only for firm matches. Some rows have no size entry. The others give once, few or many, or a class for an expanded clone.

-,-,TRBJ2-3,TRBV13,TGTGCCAGCAGCTTAGCCCCGGACTGGGTGGGGACAGATACGCAGTATTTT,CASSLAPDWVGTDTQYF
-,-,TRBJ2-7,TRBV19,TGTGCCAGTAGTATTATTTTTACAGGGCCCTACGAGCAGTACTTC,CASSIIFTGPYEQYF
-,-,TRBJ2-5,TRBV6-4,TGTGCCAGCAGTTCAGGGGCGGGAGAGACCCAGTACTTC,CASSSGAGETQYF
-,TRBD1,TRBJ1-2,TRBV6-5,TGTGCCAGCAGTGAGACAGGGGCCTATGGCTACACCTTC,CASSETGAYGYTF
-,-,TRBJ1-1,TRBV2,TGTGCCAGCAGTGACAACACTGAAGCTTTCTTT,CASSDNTEAFF
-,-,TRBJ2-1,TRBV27,TGTGCCAGCAGTGGGTCCTATATCGTACATGAGCAGTTCTTC,CASSGSYIVHEQFF
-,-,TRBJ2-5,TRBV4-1,TGCGCCAGCAGCCACTGGGGACTACCACAGGGAGAGACCCAGTACTTC,CASSHWGLPQGETQYF
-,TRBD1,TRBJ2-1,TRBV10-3,TGTGCCATCAAGGACAGGGGGAACGCGGGAGGTCCCTACAATGAGCAGTTCTTC,CAIKDRGNAGGPYNEQFF
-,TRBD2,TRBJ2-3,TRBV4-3,TGCGCCAGCAGCCTAGCGGGGAGCACAGATACGCAGTATTTT,CASSLAGSTDTQYF
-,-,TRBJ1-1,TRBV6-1,TGTGCCAGCAGTGCACAGGGAGGGGCCACTGAAGCTTTCTTT,CASSAQGGATEAFF
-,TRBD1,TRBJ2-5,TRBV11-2,TGTGCCAGCAGCTTAGCTGGACAGGCCCAGTACTTC,CASSLAGQAQYF
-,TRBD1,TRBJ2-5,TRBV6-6,TGTGCCAGCAGTTACATTGGACAGGGGGGCGAGACCCAGTACTTC,CASSYIGQGGETQYF
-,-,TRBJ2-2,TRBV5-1,TGCGCCAGCAGCTTGGGCACCTCGAACACCGGGGAGCTGTTTTTT,CASSLGTSNTGELFF
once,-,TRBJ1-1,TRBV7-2,TGTGCCAGCACCGGAGGCAGATGGACTGAAGCTTTCTTT,CASTGGRWTEAFF
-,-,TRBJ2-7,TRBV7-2,TGTGCCAGTACCGACAGGTCCTACGAGCAGTACTTC,CASTDRSYEQYF
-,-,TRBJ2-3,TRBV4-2,TGTGCCAGCAGCCGTCAGGGACAACTCACAGATACGCAGTATTTT,CASSRQGQLTDTQYF
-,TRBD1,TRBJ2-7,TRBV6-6,TGTGCCAGCAGCCCCAGACAGGGTTCCTACGAGCAGTACTTC,CASSPRQGSYEQYF
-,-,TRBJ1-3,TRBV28,TGTGCCAGCAGCCCCGGCGGAGGGCTGGGGCCTGGAAACACCATATATTTT,CASSPGGGLGPGNTIYF
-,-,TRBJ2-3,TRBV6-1,TGTGCCAGCAGTGATTTAACCACGGGGGGCTGGGCAGATACGCAGTATTTT,CASSDLTTGGWADTQYF